The 14 T cell receptor beta chains in this list originate from one sample, sequenced in a study of cytomegalovirus exposure and HLA in healthy donors. Primers: 60 Vbeta forward and 13 Jbeta reverse. Profiling relied on immunoSEQ multiplex PCR, and the TCRdb table lists in-frame clones only, not all of them. Found here are about 180,000 clones, 70% to 85% of them singletons; the top ten hold about 4%. Sequencing input: PBMCs. The receptors here all came from a woman in her sixties or seventies in good health and CMV-seropositive.

This chain uses TRBV5-1 with TRBJ2-7, with 8 bases matching TRBD2. Germline trimming cut 4 bases from V and 0 bases from J; bases unmatched to any gene: 6. The length of the CDR3 is 15 residues. CDR1 and CDR2 from the germline V gene are SGHRS and YFSETQ. DNA of the CDR3: TGCGCCAGCAGCGTTACGGGGGGGGCCTCCTACGAGCAGTACTTC. It specifies CASSVTGGASYEQYF.

This clone was counted only a few times. The gene calls are TRBV9 and TRBJ1-1; D uncertain. From germline, CDR1 is SGDLS and CDR2 YYNGEE. There are 15 residues in the CDR3. Trimming shortened V by 4 bases and J by 0 bases, and 13 bases separated the two germline ends. This CDR3 reads CASSPNPDMNTEAFF. DNA of the CDR3: TGTGCCAGCAGCCCCAACCCAGATATGAACACTGAAGCTTTCTTT.

The genes are TRBV6-1 and TRBJ2-2; TRBD1 matches 7 bases. The CDR3 is made up of 15 amino acids. The V gene's germline CDR1 is MNHNS and CDR2 SASEGT. V shed 9 bases and J 5 bases; nucleotides not matched to a gene: 12. The CDR3 spells CASAPTGPRTGELFF. The CDR3 DNA reads as TGTGCCAGTGCCCCGACAGGGCCCCGGACCGGGGAGCTGTTTTTT.

A remark on this clone: The junction differs from germline at one of its ends, possibly a read error. The chain is built from TRBV7-9 and TRBJ1-3; D is unresolved. The length of the CDR3 is 16 residues. Germline CDR1 reads SEHNR; CDR2 reads FQNEAQ (reference sequence). The CDR3 bases are TGTTCCAGCAGCTCCCTGAGAATCACCTCTGGAAACACCATATATTTT. It codes for CSSSSLRITSGNTIYF.

This chain links TRBV30 with TRBJ1-5; unclear D gene. The V gene's germline CDR1 is GTSNPN and CDR2 SVGIG (reference sequence). V was clipped by 5 bases and J by 6 bases, with 14 bases between them. The length of the CDR3 is 13 residues. The CDR3 protein is CAWDLGERQPQHF. The DNA for the CDR3 is TGTGCCTGGGACCTCGGGGAGCGTCAGCCCCAGCATTTT.

V and J are TRBV4-1 and TRBJ1-1; the match to TRBD1 covers 10 bases. V dropped 4 bases and J dropped 0; count of bases not matched to a gene: 5. Per the germline V gene, CDR1 is MGHRA and CDR2 is YSYEKL. The CDR3 sequence is 16 residues long. The DNA for the CDR3 is TGCGCCAGCAGCCGCGGGACAGGGGAAATGAACACTGAAGCTTTCTTT. This codes for CASSRGTGEMNTEAFF.

The genes are TRBV11-3 and TRBJ1-2, with D perhaps TRBD1 (5 bases). V dropped 5 bases and J dropped 2 bases, with 15 bases sitting between them. The CDR3 spans 15 residues. CDR1 is SGHNT, CDR2 YENEEA, per germline. CDR3 nucleotide sequence: TGTGCCAGCAGCACCCGGGGGGGAAAGAACTATGGCTACACCTTC. Its protein is CASSTRGGKNYGYTF.

This clone was found once. Here the CDR3 reads CASSYSYRVWGSPLHF. CDR3 DNA: TGTGCCAGCAGTTACTCTTACAGGGTTTGGGGTTCACCCCTCCACTTT. The chain combines TRBV6-5 with TRBJ1-6; TRBD1 might be the D (6 bases). The CDR3 is made up of 16 amino acids. CDR1 is MNHEY, CDR2 SVGAGI, per germline. The V and J ends lost 0 bases and 9 bases respectively, with 15 bases between them.

The chain joins TRBV27 to TRBJ2-4; TRBD1 matches 11 bases. Germline CDR1 is MNHEY and CDR2 is SMNVEV (reference sequence). The CDR3 has 14 amino acids. The V gene end was trimmed by 6 bases and the J gene end by 9 bases; junction bases not matched to a gene: 7. The CDR3 DNA sequence: TGTGCCAGCAGCTCCGGGGGACAGGGGGGCATTCAGTACTTC. Translating gives CASSSGGQGGIQYF.

The chain employs TRBV27 and TRBJ2-5; D is possibly TRBD2 (5 bases). The J call is in doubt because the DNA end fits TRBJ2-7 better. CDR1 is MNHEY, CDR2 SMNVEV, per germline (reference sequence). The CDR3 has 15 amino acids. The CDR3 is CASRFFGESSYEQYF. CDR3 nucleotides: TGTGCCAGTCGCTTTTTTGGGGAGAGCTCCTACGAGCAGTACTTC.

The rearrangement uses TRBV11-3 and TRBJ1-4; D gene ambiguous. Trimming left V 5 bases short and J 8 bases short, with 12 bases between. Germline CDR1 reads SGHNT; CDR2 reads YENEEA. CDR3 length equals 13 residues. CDR3 sequence (DNA): TGTGCCAGCAGCAGATCCCCGGGGGAAAAACTGTTTTTT. This sequence encodes CASSRSPGEKLFF.

The table lists this clone with a count of one. The V and J genes are TRBV5-1 and TRBJ2-5, with D possibly TRBD1 on 6 matching bases. From germline, CDR1 is SGHRS and CDR2 YFSETQ. V was trimmed by 2 bases and J by 4 bases, leaving 12 bases between them. This CDR3 has 14 residues. In nucleotides, the CDR3 is TGCGCCAGCAGCTTTCAGGGGCGGTCAGAGACCCAGTACTTC. Translated, it gives CASSFQGRSETQYF.

The chain links TRBV9 to TRBJ2-3; 10 bases line up with TRBD1. Germline CDR1 and CDR2: SGDLS and YYNGEE. There are 17 residues in the CDR3. The junction had 9 bases not matched to a gene; V was cut back by 0 bases and J by 5 bases. CDR3 coding DNA: TGTGCCAGCAGCGTAGATCCGGGACAGGGGCTTTTAGATACGCAGTATTTT. Translating gives CASSVDPGQGLLDTQYF.

This chain uses TRBV11-2 with TRBJ2-1, with TRBD2 as a possible D gene (6 bases). Germline V lookup: CDR1 SGHAT, CDR2 FQNNGV. Trimming cost V 3 bases and J 8 bases, with 11 bases left between them. CDR3 length: 13 residues. DNA of the CDR3: TGTGCCAGCAGCTTTGGGGGGATCGATGAGCAGTTCTTC. It codes for CASSFGGIDEQFF. The variable domain in full, with the rest retrieved from reference TRBV11-2 and TRBJ2-1, is EAGVAQSPRYKIIEKRQSVAFWCNPISGHATLYWYQQILGQGPKLLIQFQNNGVVDDSQLPKDRFSAERLKGVDSTLKIQPAKLEDSAVYLCASSFGGIDEQFFGPGTRLTVL.